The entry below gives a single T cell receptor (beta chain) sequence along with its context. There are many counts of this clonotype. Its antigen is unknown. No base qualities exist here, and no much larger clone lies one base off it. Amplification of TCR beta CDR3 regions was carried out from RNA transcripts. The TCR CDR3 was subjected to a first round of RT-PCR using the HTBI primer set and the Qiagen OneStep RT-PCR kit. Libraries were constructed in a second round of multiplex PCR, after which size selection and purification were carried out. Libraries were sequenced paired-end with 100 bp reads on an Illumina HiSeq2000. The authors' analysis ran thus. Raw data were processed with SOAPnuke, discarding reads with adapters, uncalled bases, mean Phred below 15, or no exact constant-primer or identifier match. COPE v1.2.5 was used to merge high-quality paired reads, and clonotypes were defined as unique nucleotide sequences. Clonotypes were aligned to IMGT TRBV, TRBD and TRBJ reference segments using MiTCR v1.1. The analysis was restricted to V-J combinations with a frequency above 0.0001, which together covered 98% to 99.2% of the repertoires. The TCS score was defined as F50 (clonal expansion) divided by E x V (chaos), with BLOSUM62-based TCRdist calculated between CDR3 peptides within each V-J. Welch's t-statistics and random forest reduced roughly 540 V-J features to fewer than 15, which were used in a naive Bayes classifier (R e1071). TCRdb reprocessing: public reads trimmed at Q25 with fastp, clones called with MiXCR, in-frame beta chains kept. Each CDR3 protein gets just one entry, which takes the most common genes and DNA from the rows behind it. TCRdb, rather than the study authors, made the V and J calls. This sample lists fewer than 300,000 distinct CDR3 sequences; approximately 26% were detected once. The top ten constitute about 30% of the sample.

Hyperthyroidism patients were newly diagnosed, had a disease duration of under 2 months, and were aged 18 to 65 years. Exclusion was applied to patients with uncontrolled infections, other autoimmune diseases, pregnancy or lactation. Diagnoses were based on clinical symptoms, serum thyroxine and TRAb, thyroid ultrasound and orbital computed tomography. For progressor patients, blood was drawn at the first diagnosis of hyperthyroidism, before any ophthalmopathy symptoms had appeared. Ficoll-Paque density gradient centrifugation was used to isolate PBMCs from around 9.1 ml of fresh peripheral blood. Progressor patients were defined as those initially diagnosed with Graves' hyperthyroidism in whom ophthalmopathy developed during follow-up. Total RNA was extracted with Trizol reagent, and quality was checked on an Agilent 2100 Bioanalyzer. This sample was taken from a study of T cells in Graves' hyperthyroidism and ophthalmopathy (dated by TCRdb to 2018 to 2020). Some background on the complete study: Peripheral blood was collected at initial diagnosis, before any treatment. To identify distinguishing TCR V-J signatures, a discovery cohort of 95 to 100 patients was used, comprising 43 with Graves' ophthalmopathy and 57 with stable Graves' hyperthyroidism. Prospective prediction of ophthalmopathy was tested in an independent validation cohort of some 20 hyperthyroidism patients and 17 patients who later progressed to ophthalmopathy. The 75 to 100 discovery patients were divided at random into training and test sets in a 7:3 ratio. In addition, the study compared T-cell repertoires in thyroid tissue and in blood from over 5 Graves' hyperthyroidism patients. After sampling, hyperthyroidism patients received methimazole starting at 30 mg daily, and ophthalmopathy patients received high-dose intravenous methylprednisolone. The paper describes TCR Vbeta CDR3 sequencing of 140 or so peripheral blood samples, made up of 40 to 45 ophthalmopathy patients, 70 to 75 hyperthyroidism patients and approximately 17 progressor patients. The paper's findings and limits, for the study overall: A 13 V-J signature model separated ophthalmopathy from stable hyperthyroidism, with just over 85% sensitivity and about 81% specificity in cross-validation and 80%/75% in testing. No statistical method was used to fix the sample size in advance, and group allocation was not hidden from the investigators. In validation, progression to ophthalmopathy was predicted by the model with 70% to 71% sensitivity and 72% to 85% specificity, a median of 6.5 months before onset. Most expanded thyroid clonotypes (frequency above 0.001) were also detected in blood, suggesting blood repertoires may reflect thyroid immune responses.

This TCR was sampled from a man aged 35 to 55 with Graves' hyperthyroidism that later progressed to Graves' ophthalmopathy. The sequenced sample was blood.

The CDR3 region: CASSSRTARSNSPLHF. The DNA is TGTGCCAGCAGCTCCCGGACCGCAAGGAGTAATTCACCCCTCCACTTT. The chain is made from TRBV7-2 and TRBJ1-6; no D gene is confidently identified. From the cysteine up to the phenylalanine, the CDR3 has a length of 16 residues. Of the read, only the CDR3 DNA is kept; its 48 bases are in frame from base 1. Deletion took 4 bases off V and 6 bases off J, with a span of 16 bases between the germline ends. CDR1 and CDR2 are read off the germline V gene as SGHTA and FQGNSA.